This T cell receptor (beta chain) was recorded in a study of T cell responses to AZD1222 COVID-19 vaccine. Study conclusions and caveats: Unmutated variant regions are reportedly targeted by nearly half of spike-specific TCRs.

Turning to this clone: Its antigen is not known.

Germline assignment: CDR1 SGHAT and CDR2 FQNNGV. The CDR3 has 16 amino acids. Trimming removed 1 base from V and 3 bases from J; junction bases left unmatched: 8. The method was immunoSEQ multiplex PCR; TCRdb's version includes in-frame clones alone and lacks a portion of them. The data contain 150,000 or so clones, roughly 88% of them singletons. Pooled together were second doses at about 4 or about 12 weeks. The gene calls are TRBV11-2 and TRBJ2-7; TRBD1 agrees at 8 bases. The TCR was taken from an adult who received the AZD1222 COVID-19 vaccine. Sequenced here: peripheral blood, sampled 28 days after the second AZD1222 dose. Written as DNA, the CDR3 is TGTGCCAGCAGCTTAGCCGACAGGGGTGGGCTCTACGAGCAGTACTTC. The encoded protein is CASSLADRGGLYEQYF.